This section outlines one TCR beta chain sequence together with its context. Its specificity is not known. Sequencing was performed with immunoSEQ multiplex PCR; in TCRdb, only in-frame clones are kept and a portion is missing. The table includes around 940,000 clones, around 80% detected once. From CD4+ cells came CD45RA+ naive and CD45RA-negative memory subsets. These data come from a study of shared clonotypes between healthy human individuals. The study's findings and limits: Among several donors, roughly 5% of naive CD4 clonotypes were found in common.

The V gene's germline CDR1 is ENHRY and CDR2 SYGVKD. The CDR3 has 12 amino acids. Germline trimming cut 10 bases from V and 10 bases from J; bases unmatched to any gene: 7. The sequenced sample consisted of memory CD4+ T cells sorted from blood. The subset was: CD45RA-negative fraction. The rearrangement joins TRBV10-3 to TRBJ1-2; 12 bases are a match to TRBD1. The TCR was taken from a man between 18 and 35 years old in good health. The CDR3 DNA follows: TGTGCCACGACCGGGACAGGGGGCGACTACACCTTC. Protein sequence: CATTGTGGDYTF.